A single sample is the source of the 18 T cell receptor beta chains below, sequenced in a study of blood T cell repertoires in COVID-19. TCRdb's table, derived via immunoSEQ multiplex PCR, lists solely in-frame clones and lacks some. The sample includes around 180,000 clones, about 80% seen only once; the top ten take approximately 6.2%. The sample comprised peripheral blood. Source of these receptors: a man in his 70s with active or convalescent COVID-19.

This sequence joins TRBV5-4 and TRBJ1-6, with a tentative D call TRBD1 (5 bases). CDR1 is SGHNT and CDR2 is YYREEE in the germline V gene (reference sequence). The CDR3 runs to 18 residues. Trimming pared 2 bases from V and 7 bases from J, leaving 22 bases between. In DNA, the CDR3 is TGTGCCAGCAGCTTTCCCTCCGCAGGCCCCAAGGGGAATTCACCCCTCCACTTT. Amino acid sequence: CASSFPSAGPKGNSPLHF.

The gene calls are TRBV6-5 and TRBJ2-7, with 7 bases matching TRBD1. After removal of 6 bases from V and 6 bases from J, the junction contained 14 bases not matched to a gene. CDR1 is MNHEY and CDR2 is SVGAGI in the germline V gene. The CDR3 is 15 residues long. Here the CDR3 reads CASSQGNRGRIEQYF. The CDR3 DNA reads as TGTGCCAGCAGCCAAGGGAATAGGGGGCGCATCGAGCAGTACTTC.

V gene TRBV5-1 combines with J gene TRBJ2-7, with TRBD2 matching over 8 bases. This CDR3 comprises 14 residues. Unmatched junction bases numbered 3, after V lost 4 bases and J lost 0 bases. Germline CDR1 is SGHRS and CDR2 is YFSETQ. The CDR3 DNA reads as TGCGCCAGCAGCCCCGGGACTAGCTCCTACGAGCAGTACTTC. Translating it yields CASSPGTSSYEQYF. The variable domain in full, completed from reference TRBV5-1 and TRBJ2-7, reads KAGVTQTPRYLIKTRGQQVTLSCSPISGHRSVSWYQQTPGQGLQFLFEYFSETQRNKGNFPGRFSGRQFSNSRSEMNVSTLELGDSALYLCASSPGTSSYEQYFGPGTRLTVT.

This clone appeared a few times. V is TRBV18 and J is TRBJ1-3; D remains ambiguous. The CDR3 is made up of 13 amino acids. Trimming stripped 3 bases from V and 4 bases from J, with 7 bases between. Germline V lookup: CDR1 KGHSH, CDR2 LQKENI. The CDR3 loop is CASSPDIGNTIYF. The CDR3 DNA follows: TGTGCCAGCTCACCCGACATCGGAAACACCATATATTTT.

The CDR3 DNA sequence: TGTGCCAGTAGTGACCGCCTAGGGAGTTCTAGCACAGATACGCAGTATTTT. It is translated as CASSDRLGSSSTDTQYF. The V call is TRBV19, the J call TRBJ2-3; a possible D gene is TRBD2 (5 bases). The ends were cut back, 5 bases at V and 0 bases at J, with 18 bases in the middle. CDR1 is LNHDA, CDR2 SQIVND, per germline (reference sequence). The CDR3 is 17 amino acids. Full variable domain (rest looked up from reference TRBV19 and TRBJ2-3): DGGITQSPKYLFRKEGQNVTLSCEQNLNHDAMYWYRQDPGQGLRLIYYSQIVNDFQKGDIAEGYSVSREKKESFPLTVTSAQKNPTAFYLCASSDRLGSSSTDTQYFGPGTRLTVL.

This chain's CDR3 is CASSLTGRTEAFF. The DNA of the CDR3 is TGTGCCAGCAGCTTAACAGGGAGAACTGAAGCTTTCTTT. The chain employs TRBV11-2 and TRBJ1-1, with D possibly being TRBD1 (6 bases). The ends were cut back, 2 bases at V and 5 bases at J, with 9 bases in the middle. The CDR3 is 13 amino acids. Germline V gives CDR1 SGHAT, CDR2 FQNNGV.

The chain couples TRBV6-5 to TRBJ2-6; possible D gene TRBD2, 6 bases. The germline V gene encodes CDR1 MNHEY and CDR2 SVGAGI. V was cut by 7 bases and J by 2 bases, with 12 bases left in between. There are 15 residues in the CDR3. The CDR3, as DNA: TGTGCCAGCACAGGAGGGGTAACTGGGGCCAACGTCCTGACTTTC. Translation: CASTGGVTGANVLTF.

Comment on this clone: The sample carries other DNA sequences with the same CDR3. The chain links TRBV6-5 to TRBJ2-5, with 8 bases lining up with TRBD1. Germline trimming cut 0 bases from V and 2 bases from J; bases unmatched to any gene: 2. This CDR3 is built from 15 residues. Germline V gene sequence: CDR1 MNHEY, CDR2 SVGAGI. For the CDR3, the DNA is TGTGCCAGCAGTTACTCGAACAGGGGGCAAGAGACCCAGTACTTC. This sequence encodes CASSYSNRGQETQYF.

The chain couples TRBV25-1 to TRBJ1-6, with 9 nucleotides matching TRBD1. Per the germline V gene, CDR1 is MGHDK and CDR2 is SYGVNS. Trimming removed 7 bases from V and 11 bases from J; junction bases left unmatched: 6. The CDR3 has 13 amino acids. This chain's CDR3 is CASIGTGNTPLHF. The CDR3 DNA is TGTGCCAGCATCGGGACAGGGAACACACCCCTCCACTTT.

The genes are TRBV21-1 and TRBJ1-3; the table's D gene call, TRBD1, was not cross checked with the DNA. TRBV21-1 is a pseudogene segment. The CDR3 sequence is 16 residues long. In nucleotides, the CDR3 is TGTGCCAGCAGCACCCGACAGGGTACTTGTGGAAACACCATATATTTT. Protein sequence: CASSTRQGTCGNTIYF.

The V and J genes are TRBV19 and TRBJ2-1; tentative D call: TRBD2 (5 bases). CDR3 size: 15 residues. CDR1 is LNHDA, CDR2 SQIVND, per germline (reference sequence). The germline V and J ends were trimmed by 2 bases and 4 bases, with 12 bases remaining between them. CDR3 amino acids: CASSISGDRYNEQFF. The DNA for the CDR3 is TGTGCCAGTAGTATATCCGGGGATCGGTACAATGAGCAGTTCTTC.

The chain recombines TRBV7-9 with TRBJ2-1; D is perhaps TRBD2 (6 bases). V lost 8 bases to trimming and J lost 0 bases, with 11 bases between them. Germline V gene sequence: CDR1 SEHNR, CDR2 FQNEAQ (reference sequence). The CDR3 extends over 14 amino acids. As DNA, the CDR3 is TGTGCCAGCGGCCGGGGGAGCTCCTACAATGAGCAGTTCTTC. Its translation is CASGRGSSYNEQFF. Full variable domain (remainder filled in from reference TRBV7-9 and TRBJ2-1): DTGVSQNPRHKITKRGQNVTFRCDPISEHNRLYWYRQTLGQGPEFLTYFQNEAQLEKSRLLSDRFSAERPKGSFSTLEIQRTEQGDSAMYLCASGRGSSYNEQFFGPGTRLTVL.

This clone was seen a handful of times. V gene TRBV14 combines with J gene TRBJ1-3, with TRBD1 as a possible D gene (6 bases). CDR1 SGHDN and CDR2 FVKESK come from the germline V gene. Trimming took 3 bases from V and 0 from J, leaving 9 bases between them. The CDR3 is 15 amino acids. CDR3 coding DNA: TGTGCCAGCAGCCACAGGACAGTCTCTGGAAACACCATATATTTT. It is translated as CASSHRTVSGNTIYF.

This clone was observed a handful of times. The rearrangement links TRBV6-1 to TRBJ2-7; the D gene is possibly TRBD1 (6 bases). The CDR3 loop spans 14 amino acids. Germline CDR1 and CDR2: MNHNS and SASEGT. Trimming left V 1 base short and J 4 bases short, with 11 bases between. The CDR3 here is CASSEGQGRYEQYF. In DNA, the CDR3 is TGTGCCAGCAGTGAAGGGCAGGGGCGTTACGAGCAGTACTTC.

The V and J genes are TRBV2 and TRBJ2-5; 7 bases align to TRBD2. Germline V gene sequence: CDR1 SNHLY, CDR2 FYNNEI. V was clipped by 6 bases and J by 5 bases; unmatched bases: 15. This CDR3 has 16 amino acids. Written as DNA, the CDR3 is TGTGCCAGCAGATCAGAATCTTATGGGGAGGGGGAGACCCAGTACTTC. Its protein is CASRSESYGEGETQYF.

CDR3 sequence reads: CASSRRQDGELFF. In DNA, the CDR3 is TGCGCCAGCAGTAGACGACAGGACGGGGAGCTGTTTTTT. The chain recombines TRBV10-1 with TRBJ2-2; perhaps TRBD1 as D (6 bases). The V end lost 5 bases, the J end lost 7 bases, and 11 bases lay between the germline ends. This CDR3 contains 13 residues. Germline CDR1 and CDR2: WNHNN and SYGVQD (reference sequence).

The chain has TRBV7-2 and TRBJ1-5, with D unresolved. Germline V gene data show CDR1 as SGHTA and CDR2 as FQGNSA. CDR3 length equals 14 residues. Trimming stripped 5 bases from V and 9 bases from J, with 17 bases between. CDR3 protein: CASSPHDNEWPQHF. CDR3 in DNA: TGTGCCAGCAGCCCGCACGATAATGAGTGGCCCCAGCATTTT.

V gene TRBV7-9 combines with J gene TRBJ2-6, with D possibly TRBD2 on 5 matching bases. The CDR3 runs 15 residues. Germline V gene sequence: CDR1 SEHNR, CDR2 FQNEAQ (reference sequence). The ends were cut back, 3 bases at V and 2 bases at J, with 8 bases in the middle. CDR3 coding DNA: TGTGCCAGCAGCTTTTTCGGGGCTGGGGCCAACGTCCTGACTTTC. Amino acid sequence: CASSFFGAGANVLTF.